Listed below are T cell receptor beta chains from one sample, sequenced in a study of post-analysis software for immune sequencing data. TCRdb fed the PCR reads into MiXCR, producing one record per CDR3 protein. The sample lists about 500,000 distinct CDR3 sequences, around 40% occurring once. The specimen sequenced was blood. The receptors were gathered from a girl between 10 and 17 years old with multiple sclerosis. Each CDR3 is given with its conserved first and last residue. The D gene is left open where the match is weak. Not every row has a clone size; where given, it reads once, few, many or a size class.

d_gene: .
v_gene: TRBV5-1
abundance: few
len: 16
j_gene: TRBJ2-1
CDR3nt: TGCGCCAGCGGCGGACGCAATAGCGGCTCCTACAATGAGCAGTTCTTC
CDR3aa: CASGGRNSGSYNEQFF

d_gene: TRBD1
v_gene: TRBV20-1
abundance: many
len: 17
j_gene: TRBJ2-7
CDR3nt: TGCAGTGCCACGAAGGGCCATCCGGGACAGGGGGCGTTCGAGCAGTACTTC
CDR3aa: CSATKGHPGQGAFEQYF

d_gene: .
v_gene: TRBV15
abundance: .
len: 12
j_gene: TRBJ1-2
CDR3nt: TGTGCCACCAGCAGAGCGAGGGATGGCTACACCTTC
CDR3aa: CATSRARDGYTF

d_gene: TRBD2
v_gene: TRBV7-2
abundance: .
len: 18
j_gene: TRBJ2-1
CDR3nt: TGTGCCAGCAAAGGGAGACAGGGACTAGCGGGTACCTACAATGAGCAGTTCTTC
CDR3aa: CASKGRQGLAGTYNEQFF

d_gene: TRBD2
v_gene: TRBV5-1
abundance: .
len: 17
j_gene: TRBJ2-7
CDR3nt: TGCGCCAGCAGCGGGGGACTAGCGGGAGGCCTCTCCTACGAGCAGTACTTC
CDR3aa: CASSGGLAGGLSYEQYF

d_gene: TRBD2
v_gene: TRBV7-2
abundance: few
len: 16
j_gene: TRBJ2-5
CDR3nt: TGTGCCAGCAGCTCCTTTGGTGGGGGACTAGTAGAGACCCAGTACTTC
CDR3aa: CASSSFGGGLVETQYF

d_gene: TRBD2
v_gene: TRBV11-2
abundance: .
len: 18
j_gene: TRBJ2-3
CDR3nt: TGTGCCAGCAGAAGGACAGGCTATAGCGGGAGCGACACAGATACGCAGTATTTT
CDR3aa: CASRRTGYSGSDTDTQYF

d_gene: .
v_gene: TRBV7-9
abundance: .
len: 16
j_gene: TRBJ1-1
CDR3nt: TGTGCCAGCAGCTTGCCATCCCAGGGAGGGGTCAAAGAAGCTTTCTTT
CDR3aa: CASSLPSQGGVKEAFF

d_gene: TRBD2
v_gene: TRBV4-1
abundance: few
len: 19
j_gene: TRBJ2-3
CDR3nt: TGCGCCAGCAGCCAGGGGCTAGCGGGAGGGCTTATGTTGGGAGATACGCAGTATTTT
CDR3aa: CASSQGLAGGLMLGDTQYF

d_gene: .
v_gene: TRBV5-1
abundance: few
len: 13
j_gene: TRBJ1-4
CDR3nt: TGCGCCAGCAGGGGTTCAACTAATGAAAAACTGTTTTTT
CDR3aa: CASRGSTNEKLFF

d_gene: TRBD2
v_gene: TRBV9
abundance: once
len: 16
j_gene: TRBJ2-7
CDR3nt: TGTGCCAGCAGCCCCCGGGGGGGACATGGCTCCTACGAGCAGTACTTC
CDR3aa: CASSPRGGHGSYEQYF

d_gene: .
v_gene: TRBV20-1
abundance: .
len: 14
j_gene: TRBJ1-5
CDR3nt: TGCAGTGCCCACGGGGCAGGGTTCGGCGAGCCCCAGCATTTT
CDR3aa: CSAHGAGFGEPQHF

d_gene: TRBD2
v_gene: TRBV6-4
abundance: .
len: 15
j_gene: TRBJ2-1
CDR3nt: TGTGCCAGCAACCTAATTGGGACTAACGACAATGAGCAGTTCTTC
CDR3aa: CASNLIGTNDNEQFF

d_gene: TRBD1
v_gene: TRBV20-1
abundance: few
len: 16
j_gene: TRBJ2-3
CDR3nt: TGCAGTGCTAAGCTCCCCGGGACAGGGGTCTCCGATACGCAGTATTTT
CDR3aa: CSAKLPGTGVSDTQYF

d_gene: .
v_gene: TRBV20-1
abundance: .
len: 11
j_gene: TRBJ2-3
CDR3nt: TGCAGTGCCGTAACCGGAGATACGCAGTATTTT
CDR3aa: CSAVTGDTQYF

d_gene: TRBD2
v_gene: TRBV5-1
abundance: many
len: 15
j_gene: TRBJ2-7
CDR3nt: TGCGCCAGTAGACCCGGGACTAGCGGGTCCTACGAGCAGTACTTC
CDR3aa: CASRPGTSGSYEQYF

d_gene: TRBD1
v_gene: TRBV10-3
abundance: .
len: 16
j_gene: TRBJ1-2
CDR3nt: TGTGCCATCAGAGCTGCCGGGACAGGGGATTACTATGGCTACACCTTC
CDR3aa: CAIRAAGTGDYYGYTF

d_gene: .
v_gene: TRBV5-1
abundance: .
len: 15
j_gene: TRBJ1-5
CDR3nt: TGCGCCAGCAGCTTGTCGGACGGTAGCAATCAGCCCCAGCATTTT
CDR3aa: CASSLSDGSNQPQHF

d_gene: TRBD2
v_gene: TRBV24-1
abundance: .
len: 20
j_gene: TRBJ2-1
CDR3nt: TGTGCCACCAGTGATATCGGGACTACGGGAGCCCTTAAAGGCTACAATGAGCAGTTCTTC
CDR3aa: CATSDIGTTGALKGYNEQFF

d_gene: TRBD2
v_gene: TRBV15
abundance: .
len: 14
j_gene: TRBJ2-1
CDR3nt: TGTGCCACCAGCAGAGTTAGCGGGTACAATGAGCAGTTCTTC
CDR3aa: CATSRVSGYNEQFF

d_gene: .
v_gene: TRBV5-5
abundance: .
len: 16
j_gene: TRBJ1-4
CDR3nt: TGTGCCAGCAGCTTGGATAAGGGGCGCAGTGATGAAAAACTGTTTTTT
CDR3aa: CASSLDKGRSDEKLFF

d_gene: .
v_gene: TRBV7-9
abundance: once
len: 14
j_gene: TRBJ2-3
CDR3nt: TGTGCCAGCAGCTTAGGTAGTCACACAGATACGCAGTATTTT
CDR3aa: CASSLGSHTDTQYF

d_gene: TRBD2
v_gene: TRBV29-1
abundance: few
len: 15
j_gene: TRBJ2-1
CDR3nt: TGCAGCGTTGAAGGGCGGGGGAGGCAGTACAATGAGCAGTTCTTC
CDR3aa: CSVEGRGRQYNEQFF

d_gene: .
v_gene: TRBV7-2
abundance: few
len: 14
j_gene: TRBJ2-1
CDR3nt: TGTGCCAGCAGCTTAGCGGGAGTTGACAATGAGCAGTTCTTC
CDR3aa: CASSLAGVDNEQFF

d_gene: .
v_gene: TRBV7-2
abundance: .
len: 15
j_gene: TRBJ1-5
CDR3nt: TGTGCCAGCAGCTTAGTGGGGGGTCGCAATCAGCCCCAGCATTTT
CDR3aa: CASSLVGGRNQPQHF

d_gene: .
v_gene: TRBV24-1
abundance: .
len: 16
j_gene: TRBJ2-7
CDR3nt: TGTGCCACCAGTGGTCGGGTATCGGGAGCCACCTACGAGCAGTACTTC
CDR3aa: CATSGRVSGATYEQYF

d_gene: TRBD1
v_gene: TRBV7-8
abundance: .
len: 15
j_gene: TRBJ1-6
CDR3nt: TGTGCCAGCAGCTCGGACAGGGCGGCGTCGTCACCCCTCCACTTT
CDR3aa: CASSSDRAASSPLHF

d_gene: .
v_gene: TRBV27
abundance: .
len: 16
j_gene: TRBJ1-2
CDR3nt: TGTGCTAGCAGTTCGCACCGGGCCGAAGCTAACTATGGCTACACCTTC
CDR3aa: CASSSHRAEANYGYTF

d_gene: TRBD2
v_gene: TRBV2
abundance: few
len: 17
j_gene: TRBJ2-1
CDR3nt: TGTGCCAGCAGTCTAGAAGAAGCGGGAGACATTTACAATGAGCAGTTCTTC
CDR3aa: CASSLEEAGDIYNEQFF

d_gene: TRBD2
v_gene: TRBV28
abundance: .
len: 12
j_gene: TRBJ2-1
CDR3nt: TGTGCCAGCAGGAATCTAGCGGGAGAGCAGTTCTTC
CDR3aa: CASRNLAGEQFF

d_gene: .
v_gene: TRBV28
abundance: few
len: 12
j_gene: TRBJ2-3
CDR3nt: TGTGCCAGCAGTTTCTTGACAGATACGCAGTATTTT
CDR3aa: CASSFLTDTQYF

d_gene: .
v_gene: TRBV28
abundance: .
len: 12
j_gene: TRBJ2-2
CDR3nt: TGTGCCAGCGTTGAGGGCACCGGGGAGCTGTTTTTT
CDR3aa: CASVEGTGELFF

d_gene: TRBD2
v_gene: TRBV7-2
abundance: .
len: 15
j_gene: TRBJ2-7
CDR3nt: TGTGCCAGCAGCTTAGGGACGGGGGGTCTGGACGAGCAGTACTTC
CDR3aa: CASSLGTGGLDEQYF

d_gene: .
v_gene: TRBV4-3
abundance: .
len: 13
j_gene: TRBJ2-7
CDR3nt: TGCGCCAGCAGCCAACAGACAGCCTACGAGCAGTACTTC
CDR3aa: CASSQQTAYEQYF

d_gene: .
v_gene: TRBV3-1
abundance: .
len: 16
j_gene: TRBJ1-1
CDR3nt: TGTGCCAGCAGCCAACTCCCGAGGGGCGCCGGCTCTGAAGCTTTCTTT
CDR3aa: CASSQLPRGAGSEAFF

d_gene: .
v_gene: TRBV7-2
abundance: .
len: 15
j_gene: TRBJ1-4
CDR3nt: TGTGCCAGCAGCCCCACCGGACCCTCTAATGAAAAACTGTTTTTT
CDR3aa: CASSPTGPSNEKLFF

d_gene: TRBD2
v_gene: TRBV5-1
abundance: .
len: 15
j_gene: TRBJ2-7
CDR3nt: TGCGCCAGCAGCTTGGCTAGCGGGCCCACCTACGAGCAGTACTTC
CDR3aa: CASSLASGPTYEQYF

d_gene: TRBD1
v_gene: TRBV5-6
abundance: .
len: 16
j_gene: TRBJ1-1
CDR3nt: TGTGCCAGCAACAAAAGACAGGGGGCGGACGGATGGATAGCTTTCTTT
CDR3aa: CASNKRQGADGWIAFF

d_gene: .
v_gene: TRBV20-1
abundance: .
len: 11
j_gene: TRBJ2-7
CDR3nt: TGCAGTGCTAATGGGGCGAATGAGCAGTACTTC
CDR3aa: CSANGANEQYF

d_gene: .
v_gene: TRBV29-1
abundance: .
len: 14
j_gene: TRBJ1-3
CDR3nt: TGCAGCGTTGCCCTAGGGGACCCTGGAAACACCATATATTTT
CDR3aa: CSVALGDPGNTIYF

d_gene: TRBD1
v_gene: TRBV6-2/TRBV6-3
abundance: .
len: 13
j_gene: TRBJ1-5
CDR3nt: TGTGCCAGCAGGGGACAGGTCAATCAGCCCCAGCATTTT
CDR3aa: CASRGQVNQPQHF

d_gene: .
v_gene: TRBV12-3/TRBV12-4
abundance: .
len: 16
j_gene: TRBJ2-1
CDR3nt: TGTGCCAGCAGTGCCTTTCTTAGTTTCTCCTACAATGAGCAGTTCTTC
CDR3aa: CASSAFLSFSYNEQFF

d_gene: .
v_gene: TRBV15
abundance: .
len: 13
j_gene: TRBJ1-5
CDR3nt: TGTGCCACCAGCATAAATGGCAATCAGCCCCAGCATTTT
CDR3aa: CATSINGNQPQHF

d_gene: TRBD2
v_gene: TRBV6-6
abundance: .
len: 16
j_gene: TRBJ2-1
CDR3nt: TGTGCCAGCAGTCCGCTCCGACTAGCGGACTACAATGAGCAGTTCTTC
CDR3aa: CASSPLRLADYNEQFF

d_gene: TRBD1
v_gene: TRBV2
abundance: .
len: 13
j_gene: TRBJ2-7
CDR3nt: TGTGCCAGCAGGACGGGACAGTCCTACGAGCAGTACTTC
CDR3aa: CASRTGQSYEQYF

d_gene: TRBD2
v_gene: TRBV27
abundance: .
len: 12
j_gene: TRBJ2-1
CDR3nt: TGTGCCAGCAGTATACCCGGGACTATGGAGTTCTTC
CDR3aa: CASSIPGTMEFF

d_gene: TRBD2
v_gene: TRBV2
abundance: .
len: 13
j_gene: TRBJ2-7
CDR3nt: TGTGCCAGCAGTAGGCGGGGGGCCTACGAGCAGTACTTC
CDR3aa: CASSRRGAYEQYF

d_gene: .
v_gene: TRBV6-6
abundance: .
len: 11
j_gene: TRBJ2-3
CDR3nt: TGTGCCAGCAGGGAGGATAATACGCAGTATTTT
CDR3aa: CASREDNTQYF

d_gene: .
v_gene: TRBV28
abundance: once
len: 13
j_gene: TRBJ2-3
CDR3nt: TGTGCCAGCAGTTTCGTCCTCACAGATACGCAGTATTTT
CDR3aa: CASSFVLTDTQYF

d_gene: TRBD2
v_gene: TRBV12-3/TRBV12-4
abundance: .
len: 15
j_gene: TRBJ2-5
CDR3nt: TGTGCCAGCAGCATACTAAGCGGGGGGAGAGAGACCCAGTACTTC
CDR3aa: CASSILSGGRETQYF

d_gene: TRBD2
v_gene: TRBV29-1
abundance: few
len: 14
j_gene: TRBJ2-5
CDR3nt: TGCAGCGTACTAGAACTAGCGGACCAAGAGACCCAGTACTTC
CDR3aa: CSVLELADQETQYF

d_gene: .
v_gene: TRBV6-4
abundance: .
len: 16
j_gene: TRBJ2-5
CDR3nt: TGTGCCAGCAAGAGTCTAGAAGGCGGGATCTACAATGAGCAGTACTTC
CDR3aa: CASKSLEGGIYNEQYF

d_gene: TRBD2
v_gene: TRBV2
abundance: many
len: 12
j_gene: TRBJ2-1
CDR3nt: TGTGCCAGCAGGGGGGACTACGGTGAGCAGTTCTTC
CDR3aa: CASRGDYGEQFF

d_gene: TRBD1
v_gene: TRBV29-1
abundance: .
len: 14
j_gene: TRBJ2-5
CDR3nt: TGCAGCGTTACGGACAGGGGCAGCCAAGAGACCCAGTACTTC
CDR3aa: CSVTDRGSQETQYF

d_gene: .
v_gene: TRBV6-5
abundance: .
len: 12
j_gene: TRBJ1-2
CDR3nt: TGTGCCAGCAGTTACTCGGGGGGCGGCTACACCTTC
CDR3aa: CASSYSGGGYTF

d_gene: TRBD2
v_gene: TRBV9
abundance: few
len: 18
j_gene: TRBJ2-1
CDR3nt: TGTGCCAGCAGCGTAGCCGGGACTAGGCGCCGGTCACAGGATGAGCAGTTCTTC
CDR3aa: CASSVAGTRRRSQDEQFF

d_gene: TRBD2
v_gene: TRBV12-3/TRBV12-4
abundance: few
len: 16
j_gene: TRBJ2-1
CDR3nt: TGTGCCAGCAGTTCGGGACTAGCGGGAGAGATCAATGAGCAGTTCTTC
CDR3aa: CASSSGLAGEINEQFF